The next 18 T cell receptor beta chains were all read from a single sample in a study of CD4 T cells in relation to SARS-CoV-2 and coronaviruses. Here immunoSEQ multiplex PCR was the method, and the copy in TCRdb shows in-frame clones only, minus some. The sample yields 35,000 to 40,000 clones, approximately 85% seen once. The sequencing sample was made of memory CD4+ T cells from PBMCs. The receptors derive from an adult with COVID-19.

This chain joins TRBV9 and TRBJ1-2, with 8 bases fitting TRBD1. Germline V CDR1 and CDR2: SGDLS, YYNGEE. J was trimmed by 8 bases and V by 6 bases; bases with no gene match: 12. The CDR3 length is 14 residues. In nucleotides, the CDR3 is TGTGCCAGCAATCCTATGGGACAGGCGTCCGGCTACACCTTC. Amino acid sequence: CASNPMGQASGYTF.

CDR3 coding DNA: TGCGCCAGCAGCCAAGTTTGGTCAGGGAACTGGCAGCCCCAGCATTTT. This gives the protein CASSQVWSGNWQPQHF. The chain links TRBV4-1 to TRBJ1-5, with D possibly being TRBD1 (5 bases). The CDR3 has 16 amino acids. CDR1 and CDR2 from the germline V gene are MGHRA and YSYEKL. Trimming stripped 1 base from V and 7 bases from J, with 17 bases between.

V usage is TRBV10-3 and J usage is TRBJ2-1, with 7 positions matching TRBD2. CDR1 is ENHRY, CDR2 SYGVKD, per germline. With 8 bases clipped from V and 5 bases from J, the junction kept 6 bases outside the gene matches. This CDR3 spans 13 amino acids. The CDR3 spells CAIAGLTNNEQFF. DNA of the CDR3: TGTGCCATCGCGGGACTAACGAACAATGAGCAGTTCTTC.

This clone was picked up one time. The V and J genes are TRBV5-6 and TRBJ1-2, with a tentative D call TRBD1 (6 bases). The CDR3 is 15 residues long. The germline CDR1 and CDR2 sequences are SGHDT and YYEEEE. Trimming left V 7 bases short and J 3 bases short, with 19 bases between. This CDR3 reads CASRLGRGVDYGYTF. CDR3 sequence (DNA): TGTGCCAGCCGCCTGGGCAGGGGAGTGGACTATGGCTACACCTTC.

The chain carries TRBV7-6 and TRBJ2-2; D is perhaps TRBD2 (6 bases). Germline V lookup: CDR1 SGHVS, CDR2 FNYEAQ. V shed 4 bases and J shed 0 bases, with 15 bases lying between them. CDR3 length equals 17 residues. The DNA of the CDR3 is TGTGCCAGCAGCTCACCTCCTAGCGACCCGAACACCGGGGAGCTGTTTTTT. Encoded protein: CASSSPPSDPNTGELFF.

This clone has more than one count but fewer than ten. J is TRBJ2-2 and V is TRBV4-1; weak D call: TRBD1 (6 bases). Germline V gene sequence: CDR1 MGHRA, CDR2 YSYEKL. CDR3 length: 16 residues. The ends were cut back, 3 bases at V and 0 bases at J, with 11 bases in the middle. CDR3 nucleotides: TGCGCCAGCAGCCATGAGGGACAACCGAACACCGGGGAGCTGTTTTTT. As protein: CASSHEGQPNTGELFF.

The chain combines TRBV5-6 with TRBJ1-2, with unresolved D. Between the trimmed V and J ends, which lost 6 bases and 6 bases, there was a span of 15 bases. From germline, CDR1 is SGHDT and CDR2 YYEEEE. The CDR3 has 13 amino acids. The CDR3 loop reads CASTRLETDGYTF. The CDR3 DNA sequence: TGTGCCAGCACTCGTCTGGAGACCGATGGCTACACCTTC.

V and J are TRBV4-3 and TRBJ1-5, with D hard to call. V lost 3 bases and J lost 6, with 9 bases in between. The CDR3 runs to 13 residues. Per germline, CDR1 LGHNA and CDR2 YSLEER. CDR3 coding DNA: TGCGCCAGCAGCCAGACGGGTGGTCAGCCCCAGCATTTT. It translates to CASSQTGGQPQHF.

V and J are TRBV7-9 and TRBJ2-2; 11 nucleotides match TRBD2. This CDR3 comprises 15 residues. Germline values: CDR1 SEHNR, CDR2 FQNEAQ (reference sequence). J gave up 6 bases and V 3 bases, and 3 bases lay outside the gene matches. CDR3 in amino acids: CASSFLAGGAGELFF. The CDR3 nucleotides are TGTGCCAGCAGCTTCCTAGCGGGAGGCGCCGGGGAGCTGTTTTTT.

The chain couples TRBV5-4 to TRBJ2-5; D tentatively fits TRBD1 or TRBD2 (5 bases each). With 4 bases removed from V and 4 bases from J, the gap between germline ends came to 14 bases. Germline CDR1 and CDR2: SGHNT and YYREEE (reference sequence). The CDR3 has 14 residues. The CDR3 sequence is CASSEGLQLETQYF. The CDR3 DNA follows: TGTGCCAGCAGCGAGGGGCTTCAACTAGAGACCCAGTACTTC.

The chain uses TRBV6-2 or TRBV6-3 and TRBJ2-5, with D tentatively TRBD2 (6 bases). The germline CDR1 and CDR2 sequences are MNHEY and SVGEGT. The CDR3 is 16 residues long. The ends were cut back, 5 bases at V and 7 bases at J, with 23 bases in the middle. The CDR3: CASSKPRVEGGGTQYF. The CDR3 DNA is TGTGCCAGCAGTAAGCCCAGGGTAGAGGGAGGTGGGACCCAGTACTTC.

The chain couples TRBV24-1 to TRBJ1-5, with 8 bases fitting TRBD1. Germline V CDR1 and CDR2: KGHDR, SFDVKD. The CDR3 has 13 amino acids. Trimming took 9 bases from V and 6 from J; bases not matched to a gene: 6. The CDR3 nucleotides are TGTGCCACCTGGGACAGGTCCGGTCAGCCCCAGCATTTT. Translated: CATWDRSGQPQHF.

This chain joins TRBV2 and TRBJ1-2; maybe TRBD1 (6 bases). This CDR3 contains 12 residues. CDR1 is SNHLY, CDR2 FYNNEI, per germline. V lost 6 bases and J lost 4, with 9 bases in between. The chain's CDR3 is CASRAQGYGYTF. The CDR3 coding sequence is TGTGCCAGCAGAGCACAGGGCTATGGCTACACCTTC. The variable domain in full, with the rest retrieved from reference TRBV2 and TRBJ1-2, is EPEVTQTPSHQVTQMGQEVILRCVPISNHLYFYWYRQILGQKVEFLVSFYNNEISEKSEIFDDQFSVERPDGSNFTLKIRSTKLEDSAMYFCASRAQGYGYTFGSGTRLTVV.

The chain carries TRBV18 and TRBJ2-4; D uncertain. Trimming removed 5 bases from V and 8 bases from J, with 10 bases in between. The CDR3 has 12 residues. CDR1 and CDR2 from the germline V gene are KGHSH and LQKENI. CDR3 sequence: CASSSTADIQYF. Here the CDR3 DNA reads TGTGCCAGCTCAAGCACTGCGGACATTCAGTACTTC.

The V call is TRBV7-8, the J call TRBJ2-1; D might be TRBD1 (5 bases). This CDR3 contains 15 residues. Trimming stripped 2 bases from V and 4 bases from J, with 12 bases between. Germline CDR1 SGHVS, CDR2 FQNEAQ. The CDR3 region is CASSLRGTQYNEQFF. The DNA for the CDR3 is TGTGCCAGCAGCTTAAGGGGAACCCAATACAATGAGCAGTTCTTC.

This clone was counted only a few times. The rearrangement joins TRBV18 to TRBJ1-1; D remains ambiguous. CDR1 is KGHSH, CDR2 LQKENI, per germline. CDR3 size: 12 residues. With 3 bases removed from V and 8 bases from J, the gap between germline ends came to 10 bases. CDR3 nucleotides: TGTGCCAGCTCACCGAGTTCGGGGGAAGCTTTCTTT. It yields the protein CASSPSSGEAFF.

This chain uses TRBV5-6 with TRBJ1-1; perhaps TRBD1 as D (6 bases). This CDR3 is built from 13 residues. CDR1 is SGHDT and CDR2 is YYEEEE in the germline V gene. Trimming cost V 0 bases and J 10 bases, with 13 bases left between them. CDR3: CASSLDTGLRAFF. The CDR3 DNA is TGTGCCAGCAGCTTGGATACAGGGCTCAGAGCTTTCTTT.

This chain joins TRBV3-1 (or the pseudogene TRBV3-2) and TRBJ2-2, with 9 positions matching TRBD1. Looked up from germline, CDR1 is LGHDT and CDR2 is YNNKEL (reference sequence). The CDR3 consists of 15 residues. Unmatched junction bases numbered 7, after V lost 6 bases and J lost 5 bases. CDR3 DNA: TGTGCCAGCAGTGCCACCGGGACAGGGACCGGGGAGCTGTTTTTT. It codes for CASSATGTGTGELFF.